Detailed here is one T cell receptor (beta chain). Its cognate antigen has yet to be identified. No much larger clone is present one base from it, and per-base qualities are unavailable. The immunoSEQ Assay, a bias-controlled multiplex PCR, was used to amplify TCRbeta CDR3 regions from genomic DNA. As for how the authors treated the data: The number of nucleated cells in each sample was estimated from the amplification of reference gene primers within the assay. Sequence reads were collapsed and filtered to measure the absolute abundance of every unique TCRbeta CDR3 rearrangement. For each sample, productive Simpson clonality was calculated as the square root of Simpson's diversity index over productive rearrangements. The table was pulled from immuneACCESS by TCRdb, which kept in-frame rearrangements only. Such tables lose some clones; where checked, under half of the loss comes from unresolved V genes, and the rest has no known cause. That table supplies the V and J calls and clone size; D and trimming were determined from the DNA. The sample table shows more than 300,000 clones, and roughly 90% are seen once. The ten largest make up around 4.2% of the sample.

The entry originates in a study of blood T cell repertoires in COVID-19 (TCRdb year 2020). Study-level background: Samples from collaborators originated in the United States, Italy and Spain and spanned both the acute and convalescent phases of COVID-19. The material from the prospective study consisted of cDNA or gDNA derived from T cells, B-cell-depleted T cells, or PBMCs. The dataset comprised deeply sampled blood TCRbeta repertoires from subjects exposed to, actively infected with, or recovered from COVID-19. The repertoires were made available in a free public database intended to serve as a resource for research on the immune response to SARS-CoV-2. The samples were drawn from two sources: the first 160 participants of the ongoing ImmuneRACE study, and some 1,300 subjects contributed by 6 global collaborators. The sample metadata nearly always contained a de-identified subject ID, COVID-19 status, age in years and sex. Where available, HLA class I and class II types were obtained from metadata supplied by the sample provider rather than from assay-based typing. Results and caveats for the whole study, not just this receptor: The quantity of clinical and demographic metadata differed by source and by participant and was supplied without curation.

Participants in the prospective study were aged roughly 18 to 89 years, lived in 20 to 30 United States geographic areas, and enrolled through a virtual design. Cohort assignment in the prospective study relied on participant-reported clinical history from a screening survey and a study questionnaire. Exposed participants had been in contact, within 2 weeks of entering the study, with a person who had a PCR-confirmed or clinician-diagnosed case of COVID-19. Each participant in the prospective study had whole blood, serum and a nasopharyngeal or oropharyngeal swab collected by mobile phlebotomists. Prospective study participants could optionally give additional blood draws and questionnaires over an approximately 2-month period. Before DNA extraction, prospective study blood samples were shipped either frozen or at room temperature. The receptor was isolated from a young woman who had been exposed to COVID-19. Input material: PBMCs or T cells enriched from blood (not recorded which).

The DNA reads as follows: TGCGCCAGCAGCCAAGACCCGGACAGGGAAGAGACCCAGTACTTC. This encodes CASSQDPDREETQYF. The chain employs TRBV4-1 and TRBJ2-5; the central 8 bases match TRBD1. Compared with germline, V lacks 0 bases and J lacks 3 bases; bases without a gene match: 3. The CDR3 runs 15 amino acids, cysteine and phenylalanine included. The sequence is cut down to CDR3 DNA, 45 bases in frame from base 1. Via the germline V gene, CDR1 is MGHRA and CDR2 YSYEKL.